These 16 T cell receptor beta chains were sequenced from one sample in a study of T cell responses to AZD1222 COVID-19 vaccine. Profiling relied on immunoSEQ multiplex PCR, and the TCRdb table lists in-frame clones only, not all of them. The table includes approximately 80,000 clones, roughly nine tenths detected once. The sequencing used peripheral blood, collected on day 0 of AZD1222 vaccination. These receptors all come from an adult in good health.

This chain joins TRBV19 and TRBJ1-4, with a possible D match to TRBD1 (6 bases). The CDR3 covers 14 residues. The ends were cut back, 6 bases at V and 5 bases at J, with 13 bases in the middle. Germline CDR1 is LNHDA and CDR2 is SQIVND (reference sequence). The CDR3 nucleotides read TGTGCCAGTAGAGACAGGTGGAACAATGAAAAACTGTTTTTT. Protein sequence: CASRDRWNNEKLFF.

The V gene is TRBV4-1, the J gene TRBJ2-2; D is undetermined. The CDR3 totals 17 residues. V was pared by 0 bases and J by 5 bases, with 16 bases between. CDR1 MGHRA and CDR2 YSYEKL come from the germline V gene. CDR3 nucleotides: TGCGCCAGCAGCCAAGAATCGGGCCTAGGACGAACCGGGGAGCTGTTTTTT. As protein: CASSQESGLGRTGELFF.

By share, this clone ranks as medium-sized (0.01 to 0.1%). J is TRBJ1-1 and V is TRBV5-1, with TRBD1 as a possible D gene (5 bases). Germline assignment: CDR1 SGHRS and CDR2 YFSETQ. The V and J ends lost 2 bases and 4 bases respectively, with 18 bases between them. CDR3 length equals 16 residues. The CDR3 reads CASSLTSGRGFTEAFF. The CDR3 DNA reads as TGCGCCAGCAGCTTAACCTCAGGGAGAGGGTTCACTGAAGCTTTCTTT.

The chain has TRBV7-9 and TRBJ1-1, with D hard to call. Germline V CDR1 and CDR2: SEHNR, FQNEAQ (reference sequence). Trimming left V 3 bases short and J 3 bases short, with 14 bases between. The CDR3 length is 15 residues. CDR3: CASSFQDIRDTEAFF. The CDR3 bases are TGTGCCAGCAGCTTTCAAGACATTAGAGACACTGAAGCTTTCTTT.

This clone appeared a single time. The rearrangement joins TRBV28 to TRBJ1-2; D uncertain. From germline, CDR1 is MDHEN and CDR2 SYDVKM. The CDR3 has 14 residues. V was shortened by 7 bases and J by 4 bases, with 16 bases between the two germline ends. The CDR3 here is CASIFVGRGYGYTF. As DNA, the CDR3 is TGTGCCAGCATTTTCGTCGGGCGCGGCTATGGCTACACCTTC.

CDR3 bases: TGTGCCACCTCCTTCGGCAGGGTCACCGGGGAGCTGTTTTTT. Encoded protein: CATSFGRVTGELFF. This chain joins TRBV24-1 and TRBJ2-2; D may be TRBD1 (5 bases). Germline loops: CDR1 KGHDR, CDR2 SFDVKD. Trimming removed 9 bases from V and 4 bases from J, with 14 bases in between. CDR3 length: 14 amino acids.

This rearrangement joins TRBV21-1 to TRBJ1-1; the table's D call of TRBD1 was not tested on the DNA. TRBV21-1 is noted as a pseudogene. This CDR3 contains 17 residues. CDR3 DNA: TGTGCCAGCATAACAGGGAATACCACCTCTAAAGACACTGAAGCTTTCTTT. Translating it yields CASITGNTTSKDTEAFF.

The chain has TRBV5-1 and TRBJ2-2; D is unclear. The CDR3 is 12 residues long. V lost 5 bases, J lost 2 bases, and 4 bases lay in between. CDR1 and CDR2 (germline): SGHRS, YFSETQ. CDR3 coding DNA: TGCGCCAGCAGAGATAACACCGGGGAGCTGTTTTTT. Residues: CASRDNTGELFF.

The V and J genes are TRBV9 and TRBJ2-2; 9 bases are shared with TRBD2. Trimming took 6 bases from V and 6 from J; bases not matched to a gene: 12. CDR3 length equals 16 residues. Germline V gives CDR1 SGDLS, CDR2 YYNGEE. CDR3 sequence reads: CASKPGTSSSSGELFF. Written as DNA, the CDR3 is TGTGCCAGCAAACCCGGGACTAGCAGTTCTTCCGGGGAGCTGTTTTTT.

The DNA for the CDR3 is TGTGCCAGCAGCTTAGTTCCAACAGATACGCAGTATTTT. This codes for CASSLVPTDTQYF. The chain has TRBV7-6 and TRBJ2-3; D unclear. CDR3 size: 13 residues. Germline V gene sequence: CDR1 SGHVS, CDR2 FNYEAQ. V shed 1 base and J shed 3 bases, with 5 bases lying between them.

V and J are TRBV6-1 and TRBJ2-2; D is perhaps TRBD1 (5 bases). This CDR3 is built from 14 residues. V was clipped by 2 bases and J by 3 bases, with 7 bases between them. In germline, CDR1 is MNHNS, CDR2 SASEGT. CDR3 nucleotide sequence: TGTGCCAGCAGTGAATGGGGCCACACCGGGGAGCTGTTTTTT. It specifies CASSEWGHTGELFF.

The chain couples TRBV10-3 to TRBJ1-5, with D perhaps matching TRBD1 (5 bases). The CDR3 is made up of 14 amino acids. V dropped 7 bases and J dropped 2 bases, with 12 bases sitting between them. CDR1 ENHRY and CDR2 SYGVKD come from the germline V gene. The CDR3 loop reads CAIKESGGNQPQHF. CDR3 DNA sequence: TGTGCCATCAAGGAATCGGGGGGCAATCAGCCCCAGCATTTT.

This chain connects TRBV28 to TRBJ2-7; D tentatively reads TRBD1 or TRBD2 (5 bases each). The CDR3 runs 16 residues. V shed 2 bases and J shed 0 bases, with 14 bases lying between them. The germline CDR1 and CDR2 sequences are MDHEN and SYDVKM. The CDR3 reads CASSLTGAQNSYEQYF. CDR3 DNA sequence: TGTGCCAGCAGTTTAACCGGGGCGCAAAACTCCTACGAGCAGTACTTC. Variable domain in full (rest from reference TRBV28 and TRBJ2-7): DVKVTQSSRYLVKRTGEKVFLECVQDMDHENMFWYRQDPGLGLRLIYFSYDVKMKEKGDIPEGYSVSREKKERFSLILESASTNQTSMYLCASSLTGAQNSYEQYFGPGTRLTVT.

The chain is built from TRBV18 and TRBJ1-1; the match to TRBD1 covers 8 bases. V lost 6 bases and J lost 0; bases outside the gene matches: 9. This CDR3 has 16 amino acids. Germline CDR1 reads KGHSH; CDR2 reads LQKENI. The CDR3 region is CASSQGTGDMNTEAFF. The CDR3 coding sequence is TGTGCCAGCTCGCAGGGGACAGGCGATATGAACACTGAAGCTTTCTTT.

This sequence joins TRBV2 and TRBJ1-6, with 10 bases identical to TRBD1. With V trimmed by 6 bases and J by 9 bases, 8 bases remained unmatched. Germline V gives CDR1 SNHLY, CDR2 FYNNEI. The CDR3 loop spans 15 amino acids. CDR3 nucleotides: TGTGCCAGCAGCGATGGACAGGGGGAAGGTTCACCCCTCCACTTT. Its translation is CASSDGQGEGSPLHF.

The genes are TRBV6-5 and TRBJ2-3; D unclear. Germline CDR1 reads MNHEY; CDR2 reads SVGAGI. V lost 5 bases and J 1 base, leaving 13 bases between the germline ends. The CDR3 has 15 amino acids. The CDR3 DNA reads as TGTGCCAGCAGTCAACTACCAACCGGCACAGATACGCAGTATTTT. Translating gives CASSQLPTGTDTQYF.